The 7 T cell receptor beta chains in this list originate from one sample, sequenced in a study of breast tumors, draining lymph nodes, adjacent tissues (dated by TCRdb to about 2016). Library method: multiplex PCR. The instrument given in TCRdb is Illumina HiSeq 2000. TCRdb handled the public reads itself, with Q25 trimming in fastp and clone calling in MiXCR, and kept productive beta chains. All rows with the same CDR3 protein become a single entry with the most common DNA and genes. The sample includes approximately 210,000 distinct CDR3 sequences, with roughly a third observed a single time. The biggest ten clones account for 3% to 4% of the sample. The axillary draining lymph nodes of breast cancer patients were the source of the lymph node samples. What was sequenced was axillary lymph node tissue. The receptors stem from a female donor with breast cancer. Some clones in this sample may be carry-over from other donors' samples.

About this clonotype: This may come from a read error, since a much larger clone is one base off. The chain couples TRBV9 to TRBJ2-2; 9 nucleotides match TRBD1. Germline V gives CDR1 SGDLS, CDR2 YYNGEE. The CDR3 is made up of 15 amino acids. V was clipped by 1 base and J by 4 bases; unmatched bases: 2. Here the CDR3 reads CASSVTGGATGELFF. The CDR3, as DNA: TGTGCCAGCAGCGTAACAGGGGGCGCCACCGGGGAGCTGTTTTTT.

The CDR3 nucleotides read TGTGCCAGCAGGGGGACTAGCGGGGGGGCCGGGGAGCTGTTTTTT. Its translation: CASRGTSGGAGELFF. The rearrangement joins TRBV2 to TRBJ2-2; 16 bases match TRBD2. Germline V gene sequence: CDR1 SNHLY, CDR2 FYNNEI. J lost 6 bases, V lost 6 bases, and 1 base had no gene match. The CDR3 is made up of 15 amino acids.

At least ten counts were recorded for this clonotype. The CDR3 reads CASSLEPKRDYTF. As DNA, the CDR3 is TGTGCCAGCAGCTTGGAGCCGAAGAGGGACTACACCTTC. The chain couples TRBV5-5 to TRBJ1-2; D not certain. CDR1 and CDR2 from the germline V gene are SGHKS and YYEKEE (reference sequence). Trimming shortened V by 0 bases and J by 10 bases, and 13 bases separated the two germline ends. The CDR3 totals 13 residues. The whole variable domain, filled in from reference TRBV5-5 and TRBJ1-2, reads DAGVTQSPTHLIKTRGQQVTLRCSPISGHKSVSWYQQVLGQGPQFIFQYYEKEERGRGNFPDRFSARQFPNYSSELNVNALLLGDSALYLCASSLEPKRDYTFGSGTRLTVV.

The chain joins TRBV5-1 to TRBJ2-2, with 11 nucleotides matching TRBD2. The CDR3 sequence is 16 residues long. The V gene end was trimmed by 4 bases and the J gene end by 7 bases; junction bases not matched to a gene: 9. In germline, CDR1 is SGHRS, CDR2 YFSETQ. CDR3 bases: TGCGCCAGCAGCCTACTAGCGGGGGTAGTGAACGGGGAGCTGTTTTTT. It translates to CASSLLAGVVNGELFF.

This clonotype was observed a handful of times. The V call is TRBV25-1, the J call TRBJ2-1; 10 nucleotides agree with TRBD2. The CDR3 loop spans 16 amino acids. Per the germline V gene, CDR1 is MGHDK and CDR2 is SYGVNS. J gave up 9 bases and V 5 bases, and 13 bases lay outside the gene matches. In DNA form, the CDR3 reads TGTGCCAGCAGTCCCAAGCGGGGGGGCCAGAGTGTTGAGCAGTTCTTC. As protein: CASSPKRGGQSVEQFF.

This clonotype is a singleton in its sample. The chain is built from TRBV29-1 and TRBJ2-3; D uncertain. Germline CDR1 and CDR2: SQVTM and ANQGSEA. This CDR3 is built from 11 residues. V lost 8 bases to trimming and J lost 0 bases, with 6 bases between them. Here the CDR3 reads CSSGSTDTQYF. CDR3 coding DNA: TGCAGCTCCGGAAGCACAGATACGCAGTATTTT.

As for this clonotype: In this CDR3 the conserved last residue, phenylalanine or tryptophan, is missing, so a read error is likely. V usage is TRBV7-7 and J usage is TRBJ2-5; perhaps TRBD2 as D (6 bases). Germline values: CDR1 SSHAT, CDR2 FNYEAQ (reference sequence). The CDR3 is 14 amino acids. The CDR3 loop is CASSPRAFGEAQYS. As DNA, the CDR3 is TGTGCTAGCAGCCCACGGGCATTTGGGGAGGCCCAGTACTCC.